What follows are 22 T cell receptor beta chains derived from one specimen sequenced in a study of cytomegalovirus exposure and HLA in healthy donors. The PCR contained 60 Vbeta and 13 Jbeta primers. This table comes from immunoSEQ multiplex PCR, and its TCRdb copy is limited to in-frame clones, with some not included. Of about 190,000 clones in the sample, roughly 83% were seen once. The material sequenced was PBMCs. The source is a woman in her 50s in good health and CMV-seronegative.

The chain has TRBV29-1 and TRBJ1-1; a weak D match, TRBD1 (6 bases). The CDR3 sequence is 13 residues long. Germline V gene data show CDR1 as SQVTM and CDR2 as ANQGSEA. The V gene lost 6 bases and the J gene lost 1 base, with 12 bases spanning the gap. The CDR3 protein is CSVAGTQNTEAFF. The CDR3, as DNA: TGCAGCGTAGCCGGGACACAGAACACTGAAGCTTTCTTT.

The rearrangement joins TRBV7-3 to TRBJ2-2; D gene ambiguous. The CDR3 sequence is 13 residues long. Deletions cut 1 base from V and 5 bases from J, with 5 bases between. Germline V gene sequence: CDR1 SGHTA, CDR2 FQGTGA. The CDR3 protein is CASSLSATGELFF. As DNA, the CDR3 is TGTGCCAGCAGCTTAAGCGCTACCGGGGAGCTGTTTTTT.

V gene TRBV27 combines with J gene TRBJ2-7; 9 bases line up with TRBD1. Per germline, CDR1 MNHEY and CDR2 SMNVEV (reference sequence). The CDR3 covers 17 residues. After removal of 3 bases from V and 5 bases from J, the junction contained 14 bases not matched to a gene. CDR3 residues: CASSFYRTGEVENEQYF. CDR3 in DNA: TGTGCCAGCAGTTTTTACAGGACAGGGGAAGTTGAGAACGAGCAGTACTTC.

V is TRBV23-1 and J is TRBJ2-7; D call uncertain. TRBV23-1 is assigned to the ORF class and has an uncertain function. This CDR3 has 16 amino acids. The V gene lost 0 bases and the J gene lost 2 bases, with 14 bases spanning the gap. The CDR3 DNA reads TGCGCCAGCAGTCAATCCCCCCCGGGTTCCACCTACGAGCAGTACTTC. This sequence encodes CASSQSPPGSTYEQYF.

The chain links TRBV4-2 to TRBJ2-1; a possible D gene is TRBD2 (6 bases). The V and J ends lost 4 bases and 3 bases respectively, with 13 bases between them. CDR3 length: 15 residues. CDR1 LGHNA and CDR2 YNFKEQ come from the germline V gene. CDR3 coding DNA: TGTGCCAGCAGCCTGGGGACTGCGAACTACAATGAGCAGTTCTTC. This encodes CASSLGTANYNEQFF.

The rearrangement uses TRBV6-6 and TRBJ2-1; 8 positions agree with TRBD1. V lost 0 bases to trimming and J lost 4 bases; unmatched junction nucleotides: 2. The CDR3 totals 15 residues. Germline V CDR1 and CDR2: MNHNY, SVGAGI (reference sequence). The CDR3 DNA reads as TGTGCCAGCAGTTACTCTCGGACAGGGTACAATGAGCAGTTCTTC. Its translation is CASSYSRTGYNEQFF.

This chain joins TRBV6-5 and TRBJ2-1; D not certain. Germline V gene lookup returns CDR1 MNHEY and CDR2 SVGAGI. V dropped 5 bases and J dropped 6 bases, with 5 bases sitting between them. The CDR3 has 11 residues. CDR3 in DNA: TGTGCCAGCAGTGGCCCCAATGAGCAGTTCTTC. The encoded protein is CASSGPNEQFF.

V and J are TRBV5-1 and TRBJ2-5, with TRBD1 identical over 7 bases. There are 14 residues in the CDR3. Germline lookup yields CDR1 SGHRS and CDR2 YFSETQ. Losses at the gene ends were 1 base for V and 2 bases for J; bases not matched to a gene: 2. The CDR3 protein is CASSLTGAQETQYF. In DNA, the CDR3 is TGCGCCAGCAGCTTGACAGGGGCTCAAGAGACCCAGTACTTC. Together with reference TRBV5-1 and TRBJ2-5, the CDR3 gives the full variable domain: KAGVTQTPRYLIKTRGQQVTLSCSPISGHRSVSWYQQTPGQGLQFLFEYFSETQRNKGNFPGRFSGRQFSNSRSEMNVSTLELGDSALYLCASSLTGAQETQYFGPGTRLLVL.

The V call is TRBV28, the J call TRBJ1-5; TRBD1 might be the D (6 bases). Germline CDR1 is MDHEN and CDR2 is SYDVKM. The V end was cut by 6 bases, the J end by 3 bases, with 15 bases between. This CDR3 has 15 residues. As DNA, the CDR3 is TGTGCCAGCAGAAAACCCGGACAGCTCAATCAGCCCCAGCATTTT. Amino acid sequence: CASRKPGQLNQPQHF.

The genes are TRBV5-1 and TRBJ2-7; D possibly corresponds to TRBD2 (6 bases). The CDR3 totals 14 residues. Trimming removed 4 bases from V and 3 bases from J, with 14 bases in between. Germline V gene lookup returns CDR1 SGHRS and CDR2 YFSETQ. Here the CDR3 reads CASSHTSSVYEQYF. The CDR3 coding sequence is TGCGCCAGCAGCCATACCTCTAGCGTCTACGAGCAGTACTTC.

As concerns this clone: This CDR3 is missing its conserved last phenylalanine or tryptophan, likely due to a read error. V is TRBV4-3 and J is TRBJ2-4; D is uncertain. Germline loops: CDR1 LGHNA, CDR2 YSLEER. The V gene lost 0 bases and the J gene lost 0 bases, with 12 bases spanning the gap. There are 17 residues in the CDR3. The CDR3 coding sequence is TGCGCCAGCAGCCAAGAAACTTCCTTGGGAGCCAAAAACATTCAGTACCTC. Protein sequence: CASSQETSLGAKNIQYL.

The DNA of the CDR3 is TGCGCCAGCAGCTCCACCGGGGGAAAGGAGACCCAGTACTTC. This translates into CASSSTGGKETQYF. J is TRBJ2-5 and V is TRBV5-1; a weak D match, TRBD2 (6 bases). Germline V lookup: CDR1 SGHRS, CDR2 YFSETQ. CDR3 length: 14 residues. V was shortened by 3 bases and J by 5 bases, with 14 bases between the two germline ends.

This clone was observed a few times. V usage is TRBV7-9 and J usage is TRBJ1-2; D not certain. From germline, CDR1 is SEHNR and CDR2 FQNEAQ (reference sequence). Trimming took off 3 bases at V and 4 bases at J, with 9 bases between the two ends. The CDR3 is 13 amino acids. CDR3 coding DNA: TGTGCCAGCAGCTTCTACAGTAGCTATGGCTACACCTTC. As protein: CASSFYSSYGYTF.

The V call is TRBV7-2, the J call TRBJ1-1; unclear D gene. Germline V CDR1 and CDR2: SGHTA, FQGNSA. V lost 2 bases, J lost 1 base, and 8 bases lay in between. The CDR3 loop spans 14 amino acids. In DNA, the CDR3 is TGTGCCAGCAGCTTAAATAGTCCGAACACTGAAGCTTTCTTT. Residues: CASSLNSPNTEAFF. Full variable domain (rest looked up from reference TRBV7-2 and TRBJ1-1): GAGVSQSPSNKVTEKGKDVELRCDPISGHTALYWYRQSLGQGLEFLIYFQGNSAPDKSGLPSDRFSAERTGGSVSTLTIQRTQQEDSAVYLCASSLNSPNTEAFFGQGTRLTVV.

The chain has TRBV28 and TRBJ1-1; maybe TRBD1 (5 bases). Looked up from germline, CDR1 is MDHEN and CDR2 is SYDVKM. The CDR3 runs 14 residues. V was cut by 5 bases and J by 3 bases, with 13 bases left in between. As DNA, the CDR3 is TGTGCCAGCAGTAACCAGGGTTGGTACACTGAAGCTTTCTTT. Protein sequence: CASSNQGWYTEAFF.

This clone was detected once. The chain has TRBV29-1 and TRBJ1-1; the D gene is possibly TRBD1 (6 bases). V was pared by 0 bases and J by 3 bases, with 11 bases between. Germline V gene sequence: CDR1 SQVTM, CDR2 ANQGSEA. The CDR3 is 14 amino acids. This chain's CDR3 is CSVEDPQGHTEAFF. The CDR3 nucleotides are TGCAGCGTTGAAGATCCACAGGGTCACACTGAAGCTTTCTTT. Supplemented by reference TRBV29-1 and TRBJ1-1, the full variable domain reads SAVISQKPSRDICQRGTSLTIQCQVDSQVTMMFWYRQQPGQSLTLIATANQGSEATYESGFVIDKFPISRPNLTFSTLTVSNMSPEDSSIYLCSVEDPQGHTEAFFGQGTRLTVV.

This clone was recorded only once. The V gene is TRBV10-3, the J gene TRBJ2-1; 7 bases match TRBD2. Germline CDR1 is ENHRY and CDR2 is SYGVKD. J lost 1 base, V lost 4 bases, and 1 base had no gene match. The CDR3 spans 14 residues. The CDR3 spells CAISAGRSYNEQFF. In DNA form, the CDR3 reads TGTGCCATCAGTGCCGGGAGGTCCTACAATGAGCAGTTCTTC.

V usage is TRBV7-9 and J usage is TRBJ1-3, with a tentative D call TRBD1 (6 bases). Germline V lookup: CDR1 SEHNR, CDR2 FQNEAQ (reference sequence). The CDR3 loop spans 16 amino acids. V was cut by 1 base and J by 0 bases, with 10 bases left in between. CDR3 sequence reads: CASSLDRTASGNTIYF. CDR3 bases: TGTGCCAGCAGCTTAGACCGGACAGCCTCTGGAAACACCATATATTTT.

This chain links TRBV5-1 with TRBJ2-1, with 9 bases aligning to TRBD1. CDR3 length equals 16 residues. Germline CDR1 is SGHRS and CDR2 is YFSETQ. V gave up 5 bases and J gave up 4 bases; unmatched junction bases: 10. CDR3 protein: CASRTFRTGVYNEQFF. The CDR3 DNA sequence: TGCGCCAGCAGGACCTTTCGGACAGGGGTATACAATGAGCAGTTCTTC.

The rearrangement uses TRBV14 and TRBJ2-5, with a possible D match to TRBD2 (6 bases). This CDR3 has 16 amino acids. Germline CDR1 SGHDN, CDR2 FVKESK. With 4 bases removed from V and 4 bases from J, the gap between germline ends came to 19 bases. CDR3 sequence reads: CASSPRWGLLLETQYF. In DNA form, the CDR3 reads TGTGCCAGCAGCCCGAGGTGGGGACTGCTCTTAGAGACCCAGTACTTC. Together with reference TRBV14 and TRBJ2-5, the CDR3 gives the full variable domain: EAGVTQFPSHSVIEKGQTVTLRCDPISGHDNLYWYRRVMGKEIKFLLHFVKESKQDESGMPNNRFLAERTGGTYSTLKVQPAELEDSGVYFCASSPRWGLLLETQYFGPGTRLLVL.

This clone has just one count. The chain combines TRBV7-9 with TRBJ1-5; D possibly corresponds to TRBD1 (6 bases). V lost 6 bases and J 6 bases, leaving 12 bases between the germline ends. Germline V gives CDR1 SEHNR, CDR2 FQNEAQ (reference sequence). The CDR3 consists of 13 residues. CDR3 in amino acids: CASSKQGTQPQHF. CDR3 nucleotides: TGTGCCAGCAGTAAACAGGGAACTCAGCCCCAGCATTTT.

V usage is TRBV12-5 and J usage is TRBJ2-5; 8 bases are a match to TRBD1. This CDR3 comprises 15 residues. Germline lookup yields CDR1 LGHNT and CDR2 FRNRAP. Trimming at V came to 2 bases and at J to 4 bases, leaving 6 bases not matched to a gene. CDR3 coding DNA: TGTGCTAGTGGTTTGTACGGACAGGGAGGAGAGACCCAGTACTTC. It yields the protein CASGLYGQGGETQYF.